One sample yielded the 7 T cell receptor beta chains listed below, sequenced in a study of radiation and T cells in renal cell carcinoma (dated by TCRdb to the early 2020s). The intended sense of this specimen's time point label: blood 2 weeks post-SBRT. This specimen's treatment or condition label, per the study, means: 15 Gy SBRT to primary tumor, nephrectomy 4 weeks later. Library preparation employed the immunoSEQ multiplex PCR assay. Imported from immuneACCESS, the table was reduced by TCRdb to in-frame sequences with V and J called. These copies leave out some clones; in studies compared against another copy, an unresolved V gene accounts for under half, and the cause of the remainder is not known. This sample holds about 120,000 clones; around 85% were observed only once. The ten biggest clones cover roughly 5% of the sample. Sequencing was performed on blood, taken from a patient whose treatment included radiotherapy and nephrectomy. The origin of the receptors is a man aged 50 to 60 with renal cell carcinoma.

The chain carries TRBV5-4 and TRBJ1-4; 7 bases line up with TRBD1. V was clipped by 4 bases and J by 0 bases; unmatched bases: 3. This CDR3 has 15 residues. Germline loops: CDR1 SGHNT, CDR2 YYREEE (reference sequence). CDR3 nucleotides: TGTGCCAGCAGCCGGGACAGTTCAACTAATGAAAAACTGTTTTTT. Protein sequence: CASSRDSSTNEKLFF.

The gene calls are TRBV6-6 and TRBJ1-2, with a weak D call TRBD1 (5 bases). V was trimmed by 8 bases and J by 4 bases, leaving 14 bases between them. Germline V gene sequence: CDR1 MNHNY, CDR2 SVGAGI (reference sequence). The CDR3 is 13 amino acids. The CDR3 bases are TGTGCCAGCGGAACCGGGACTCGCTATGGCTACACCTTC. As protein: CASGTGTRYGYTF.

This chain connects TRBV6-1 to TRBJ2-7; 11 bases align to TRBD2. This CDR3 has 15 amino acids. Germline trimming cut 6 bases from V and 1 base from J; bases unmatched to any gene: 5. CDR1 and CDR2 (germline): MNHNS, SASEGT. The CDR3 DNA follows: TGTGCCAGCAGAAGAACTAGCGGGGGATCCTACGAGCAGTACTTC. Its protein product is CASRRTSGGSYEQYF.

The chain is built from TRBV19 and TRBJ1-2; D is ambiguous. This CDR3 is 10 amino acids long. Trimming shortened V by 6 bases and J by 7 bases, and 6 bases separated the two germline ends. The V gene's germline CDR1 is LNHDA and CDR2 SQIVND (reference sequence). CDR3 nucleotides: TGTGCCAGTAGAAGGAGTGGCTACACCTTC. Amino acids: CASRRSGYTF.

The V call is TRBV4-1, the J call TRBJ2-5, with 8 bases aligning to TRBD2. The better agreement between TRBJ2-7 and the DNA end casts doubt on the J call. This CDR3 has 14 amino acids. The germline CDR1 and CDR2 sequences are MGHRA and YSYEKL. The CDR3 nucleotides are TGCGCCAGCAGCCAAGCCGGGGGGGCCTACGAGCAGTACTTC. It encodes CASSQAGGAYEQYF.

The genes are TRBV4-2 and TRBJ1-1, with TRBD1 as a possible D gene (5 bases). V lost 4 bases and J 1 base, leaving 10 bases between the germline ends. Germline-derived CDR1 and CDR2 are LGHNA and YNFKEQ. The CDR3 contains 14 residues. CDR3 residues: CASSPWGRNTEAFF. The CDR3 DNA reads TGTGCCAGCAGCCCCTGGGGACGGAACACTGAAGCTTTCTTT.

V is TRBV5-1 and J is TRBJ2-7; possible D gene TRBD2, 6 bases. Germline CDR1 reads SGHRS; CDR2 reads YFSETQ. Trimming removed 4 bases at V and 4 bases at J, with 12 bases between. The CDR3 has 13 amino acids. Written as DNA, the CDR3 is TGCGCCAGCAGCACCAGGGACTTATACGAGCAGTACTTC. It is translated as CASSTRDLYEQYF.